This T cell receptor (beta chain) emerged from a study of tumor-infiltrating lymphocytes in primary liver carcinoma. About the study: Tumors, staged T1-T3 N0M0, spanned about 4.2 to 11 cm. The study, taken as a whole, reports: Detection in all five tumor regions applied to only about 7-25% of top clones.

Remarks on this clonotype: Its antigen is still unknown. The junction does not match germline at one end; this may be a read error.

The CDR3 length is 15 residues. Germline-derived CDR1 and CDR2 are SQVTM and ANQGSEA. Bulk tissue was left unsorted, and RNA and DNA were co-extracted from about 19-30 mg of it. Enrolled patients were chronically infected with HBV and treatment-naive. Uniformly, tumor samples exhibited a viable tumor cell fraction exceeding 80%. A constant-region primer primed TCR beta cDNA synthesis from about 530 ng of total RNA. The TCR beta library was amplified through three nested multiplex PCR rounds in a modified ARM-PCR procedure. In the first two PCR rounds, TRBV1-TRBV30 forward primers were paired with a C-beta reverse primer, and each round lasted around 10 cycles. TCRdb ran MiXCR on the multiplex PCR reads and lists one entry per CDR3 protein. The sample yields around 190,000 distinct CDR3 sequences, around four fifths seen once.

The chain uses TRBV29-1 and TRBJ2-5; 11 bases agree with TRBD1. The origin of this receptor is a man aged 35 to 55 with primary liver carcinoma and hepatitis B virus infection. The sample taken for sequencing was tumor tissue from primary liver carcinoma. The CDR3 reads CIVDADRGRAETQNF. The CDR3 DNA reads as TGCATCGTTGATGCGGACAGGGGGCGAGCAGAGACCCAGAACTTC.